The 2 T cell receptor beta chains presented below share a single source sample, sequenced in a study of blood T cell repertoires in COVID-19 (dated by TCRdb to the early 2020s). Libraries were constructed by the immunoSEQ multiplex PCR assay. In its TCRdb copy, this immuneACCESS table keeps in-frame sequences only and misses some clones. Where compared with another copy, unresolved V genes explain less than half of these, and the others have no known cause. The sample data list more than 95,000 clones, and 69% of these were observed just once. Around 2% of the sample rests with the top ten. Sequencing was performed on peripheral blood. The receptors originated from a woman aged 70-85 years with acute or convalescent COVID-19.

The chain has TRBV20-1 and TRBJ2-2; D is possibly TRBD2 (5 bases). V dropped 3 bases and J dropped 5 bases, with 16 bases sitting between them. In germline, CDR1 is DFQATT, CDR2 SNEGSKA (reference sequence). The length of the CDR3 is 15 residues. CDR3 residues: CSASSRRVGTGELFF. Here the CDR3 DNA reads TGCAGTGCTAGTTCCCGGCGGGTGGGGACCGGGGAGCTGTTTTTT.

V and J are TRBV25-1 and TRBJ1-3; TRBD1 is a possible D gene (6 bases). The CDR3 is made up of 14 amino acids. Deletions cut 6 bases from V and 4 bases from J, with 13 bases between. Germline V gene data show CDR1 as MGHDK and CDR2 as SYGVNS. Here the CDR3 reads CASRDSTLGNTIYF. The CDR3, as DNA: TGTGCCAGCAGGGACAGTACTCTCGGAAACACCATATATTTT.